The 26 T cell receptor beta chains below all came from one sample that was sequenced in a study of neoadjuvant anti-PD-1 for oral cavity cancer. Time point of the sample: after neoadjuvant nivolumab, at surgical resection. Method: immunoSEQ multiplex PCR; TCRdb's copy keeps in-frame clones and lacks some. The repertoire holds approximately 37,000 clones, with around 38% as singletons. This sample comprised tumor tissue, obtained after nivolumab (anti-PD-1) treatment. The receptors originated from a person aged 35-79 years with oral cavity squamous cell carcinoma.

The rearrangement joins TRBV11-2 to TRBJ2-7, with 11 bases matching TRBD2. The CDR3 spans 14 residues. V lost 3 bases and J lost 3; bases outside the gene matches: 1. Germline V gives CDR1 SGHAT, CDR2 FQNNGV. In DNA, the CDR3 is TGTGCCAGCAGCTTTGGGACTAGCGGCTACGAGCAGTACTTC. As protein: CASSFGTSGYEQYF.

The chain combines TRBV7-3 with TRBJ1-2; D is ambiguous. Per the germline V gene, CDR1 is SGHTA and CDR2 is FQGTGA. V dropped 5 bases and J dropped 8 bases, with 15 bases sitting between them. The CDR3 is made up of 13 amino acids. CDR3 residues: CASSGSKGEGYTF. The CDR3 nucleotides read TGTGCCAGCAGCGGTTCCAAGGGAGAAGGCTACACCTTC.

This sequence joins TRBV19 and TRBJ2-1, with D unresolved. Trimming cost V 6 bases and J 0 bases, with 12 bases left between them. CDR1 LNHDA and CDR2 SQIVND come from the germline V gene (reference sequence). The CDR3 sequence is 15 residues long. The CDR3: CASSKQISSYNEQFF. CDR3 DNA: TGTGCCAGTAGCAAACAGATTAGCTCCTACAATGAGCAGTTCTTC. Supplemented by reference TRBV19 and TRBJ2-1, the full variable domain reads DGGITQSPKYLFRKEGQNVTLSCEQNLNHDAMYWYRQDPGQGLRLIYYSQIVNDFQKGDIAEGYSVSREKKESFPLTVTSAQKNPTAFYLCASSKQISSYNEQFFGPGTRLTVL.

The chain combines TRBV6-5 with TRBJ2-7; 7 bases line up with TRBD2. The junction had 5 bases not matched to a gene; V was cut back by 6 bases and J by 0 bases. The CDR3 has 14 residues. CDR1 and CDR2 from the germline V gene are MNHEY and SVGAGI. The CDR3 sequence: CASRAGLSSYEQYF. In DNA, the CDR3 is TGTGCCAGCAGAGCGGGACTCAGCTCCTACGAGCAGTACTTC.

This clone appeared once. This rearrangement joins TRBV2 to TRBJ2-2, with a weak D call TRBD2 (5 bases). CDR1 and CDR2 from the germline V gene are SNHLY and FYNNEI. Deletions cut 1 base from V and 7 bases from J, with 19 bases between. The CDR3 has 17 residues. The CDR3 loop is CASSEGGFLTLGGELFF. DNA for the CDR3: TGTGCCAGCAGTGAAGGCGGGTTTCTTACCCTGGGCGGGGAGCTGTTTTTT. Full variable domain (missing parts from reference TRBV2 and TRBJ2-2): EPEVTQTPSHQVTQMGQEVILRCVPISNHLYFYWYRQILGQKVEFLVSFYNNEISEKSEIFDDQFSVERPDGSNFTLKIRSTKLEDSAMYFCASSEGGFLTLGGELFFGEGSRLTVL.

This chain links TRBV19 with TRBJ1-5; D is perhaps TRBD1 (5 bases). Germline V gene sequence: CDR1 LNHDA, CDR2 SQIVND (reference sequence). The V gene lost 6 bases and the J gene lost 0 bases, with 12 bases spanning the gap. The CDR3 runs to 15 residues. The CDR3, as DNA: TGTGCCAGTAGATTTGACAGAGCTAGCAATCAGCCCCAGCATTTT. It encodes CASRFDRASNQPQHF.

The gene calls are TRBV2 and TRBJ2-5, with D possibly being TRBD2 (6 bases). Germline assignment: CDR1 SNHLY and CDR2 FYNNEI. Deletions cut 8 bases from V and 5 bases from J, with 18 bases between. This CDR3 comprises 14 residues. In nucleotides, the CDR3 is TGTGCCAGCCGGGTCGCGGGGCCTGGGGAGACCCAGTACTTC. Translated: CASRVAGPGETQYF.

The chain couples TRBV27 to TRBJ1-5; D is possibly TRBD1 (5 bases). The CDR3 extends over 14 amino acids. Trimming cost V 8 bases and J 0 bases, with 11 bases left between them. The germline V gene encodes CDR1 MNHEY and CDR2 SMNVEV (reference sequence). CDR3 sequence: CASSRGGSNQPQHF. The CDR3 coding sequence is TGTGCCAGCTCCCGGGGGGGTAGCAATCAGCCCCAGCATTTT.

The rearrangement uses TRBV5-1 and TRBJ2-5; D is possibly TRBD1 or TRBD2 (5 bases each). Trimming took off 4 bases at V and 4 bases at J, with 23 bases between the two ends. The germline CDR1 and CDR2 sequences are SGHRS and YFSETQ. The CDR3 is made up of 17 amino acids. For the CDR3, the DNA is TGCGCCAGCAGCCCTGGGGTCGGGGACCCGGGACGAGAGACCCAGTACTTC. It translates to CASSPGVGDPGRETQYF.

The V and J genes are TRBV5-1 and TRBJ2-3; D ambiguous. V gave up 4 bases and J gave up 2 bases, with 11 bases separating them. CDR1 is SGHRS, CDR2 YFSETQ, per germline. The CDR3 spans 14 residues. The CDR3 coding sequence is TGCGCCAGCAGCGGCACGGTTACCACAGATACGCAGTATTTT. Its translation is CASSGTVTTDTQYF.

The J gene is TRBJ1-1, the V gene TRBV5-1, with 7 bases aligning to TRBD1. The V gene end was trimmed by 3 bases and the J gene end by 1 base; junction bases not matched to a gene: 6. The V gene's germline CDR1 is SGHRS and CDR2 YFSETQ. This CDR3 has 15 amino acids. The CDR3 here is CASSSLQGRNTEAFF. CDR3 nucleotides: TGCGCCAGCAGCTCCCTACAGGGGAGGAACACTGAAGCTTTCTTT. The full variable domain, rest sourced from reference TRBV5-1 and TRBJ1-1, is KAGVTQTPRYLIKTRGQQVTLSCSPISGHRSVSWYQQTPGQGLQFLFEYFSETQRNKGNFPGRFSGRQFSNSRSEMNVSTLELGDSALYLCASSSLQGRNTEAFFGQGTRLTVV.

The V and J genes are TRBV4-2 and TRBJ2-1, with D unclear. Germline loops: CDR1 LGHNA, CDR2 YNFKEQ. The CDR3 is made up of 15 amino acids. V was shortened by 0 bases and J by 3 bases, with 9 bases between the two germline ends. The DNA for the CDR3 is TGTGCCAGCAGCCAAGAGGTAGGCAACTACAATGAGCAGTTCTTC. Its protein is CASSQEVGNYNEQFF.

The rearrangement joins TRBV4-2 to TRBJ2-7, with no clear D. This CDR3 has 13 amino acids. CDR1 is LGHNA and CDR2 is YNFKEQ in the germline V gene. The ends were cut back, 0 bases at V and 5 bases at J, with 8 bases in the middle. The DNA for the CDR3 is TGTGCCAGCAGCCAAGATCTTTCCGACGAGCAGTACTTC. Translated: CASSQDLSDEQYF.

The chain employs TRBV19 and TRBJ1-4, with D possibly matching TRBD1 (5 bases). The CDR3 runs 15 residues. With 5 bases removed from V and 6 bases from J, the gap between germline ends came to 16 bases. The germline CDR1 and CDR2 sequences are LNHDA and SQIVND (reference sequence). CDR3 nucleotides: TGTGCCAGTAGTGCGGGACTAATTAGGGATGAAAAACTGTTTTTT. Protein: CASSAGLIRDEKLFF.

The V gene is TRBV9, the J gene TRBJ2-7, with 11 bases aligning to TRBD2. Looked up from germline, CDR1 is SGDLS and CDR2 is YYNGEE. The CDR3 has 16 residues. With 3 bases clipped from V and 1 base from J, the junction kept 6 bases outside the gene matches. The CDR3 protein is CASSAGGTSGSYEQYF. The CDR3 nucleotides read TGTGCCAGCAGCGCCGGAGGGACTAGCGGATCCTACGAGCAGTACTTC.

This clone was recorded a few times. The genes are TRBV7-9 and TRBJ1-2; D is possibly TRBD1 (6 bases). Germline V lookup: CDR1 SEHNR, CDR2 FQNEAQ (reference sequence). Trimming removed 4 bases from V and 4 bases from J, with 13 bases in between. The CDR3 contains 14 residues. The DNA of the CDR3 is TGTGCCAGCAGCTCCTGGACAGTTTTCTATGGCTACACCTTC. It encodes CASSSWTVFYGYTF.

The chain combines TRBV18 with TRBJ2-3; 9 bases map to TRBD1. The germline CDR1 and CDR2 sequences are KGHSH and LQKENI. V shed 5 bases and J 4 bases; nucleotides not matched to a gene: 7. The CDR3 sequence is 15 residues long. As DNA, the CDR3 is TGTGCCAGCTCATCCGGGACAGGGAGGGCAGATACGCAGTATTTT. Residues: CASSSGTGRADTQYF.

This chain links TRBV14 with TRBJ1-2; no firm D call. The CDR3 has 14 amino acids. V shed 6 bases and J shed 4 bases, with 15 bases lying between them. CDR1 is SGHDN, CDR2 FVKESK, per germline. Here the CDR3 reads CASSPPIPAYGYTF. Written as DNA, the CDR3 is TGTGCCAGCAGTCCCCCCATTCCAGCCTATGGCTACACCTTC. Full variable domain (remainder filled in from reference TRBV14 and TRBJ1-2): EAGVTQFPSHSVIEKGQTVTLRCDPISGHDNLYWYRRVMGKEIKFLLHFVKESKQDESGMPNNRFLAERTGGTYSTLKVQPAELEDSGVYFCASSPPIPAYGYTFGSGTRLTVV.

The V gene is TRBV7-9, the J gene TRBJ1-2; D is ambiguous. Trimming left V 5 bases short and J 4 bases short, with 14 bases between. Germline V gene data show CDR1 as SEHNR and CDR2 as FQNEAQ (reference sequence). The CDR3 contains 14 residues. The CDR3 bases are TGTGCCAGCAGCCCCCCTGGGTTTGGCTATGGCTACACCTTC. This codes for CASSPPGFGYGYTF.

The chain couples TRBV9 to TRBJ2-2; a possible D gene is TRBD2 (5 bases). The germline V gene has CDR1 SGDLS and CDR2 YYNGEE. The CDR3 has 16 amino acids. V was clipped by 3 bases and J by 2 bases, with 14 bases between them. CDR3 region: CASSGSSLANTGELFF. The CDR3 DNA reads as TGTGCCAGCAGCGGATCCAGCCTAGCAAACACCGGGGAGCTGTTTTTT. Filled out from reference TRBV9 and TRBJ2-2, the complete variable domain reads DSGVTQTPKHLITATGQRVTLRCSPRSGDLSVYWYQQSLDQGLQFLIQYYNGEERAKGNILERFSAQQFPDLHSELNLSSLELGDSALYFCASSGSSLANTGELFFGEGSRLTVL.

This clone has just one count. For the CDR3, the DNA is TGTGCCAGCAGCTGGGGGCCCCCTAATGAAAAACTGTTTTTT. It translates to CASSWGPPNEKLFF. V and J are TRBV4-2 and TRBJ1-4; the D gene is possibly TRBD1 (6 bases). Per the germline V gene, CDR1 is LGHNA and CDR2 is YNFKEQ. The CDR3 extends over 14 amino acids. Trimming removed 5 bases from V and 3 bases from J, with 10 bases in between.

The chain carries TRBV19 and TRBJ2-3, with TRBD1 as a possible D gene (5 bases). Germline V gene lookup returns CDR1 LNHDA and CDR2 SQIVND (reference sequence). Trimming took 1 base from V and 8 from J, leaving 16 bases between them. This CDR3 contains 15 residues. CDR3 amino acids: CASSIGWGSSSTQYF. CDR3 bases: TGTGCCAGTAGTATAGGTTGGGGCTCCAGCAGTACGCAGTATTTT.

This clone was detected ten times or more. V and J are TRBV29-1 and TRBJ1-2, with a tentative D call TRBD1 (6 bases). Between the trimmed V and J ends, which lost 4 bases and 7 bases, there was a span of 10 bases. The CDR3 is 11 residues long. Per germline, CDR1 SQVTM and CDR2 ANQGSEA. This CDR3 is CSVAGAGGYTF. The CDR3 bases are TGCAGCGTTGCGGGGGCGGGTGGCTACACCTTC.

The V and J genes are TRBV2 and TRBJ2-5; weak D call: TRBD1 (5 bases). From germline, CDR1 is SNHLY and CDR2 FYNNEI. The CDR3 covers 13 residues. Trimming cost V 4 bases and J 6 bases, with 12 bases left between them. The CDR3 region is CASSGSGLKTQYF. CDR3 nucleotides: TGTGCCAGCAGTGGCTCAGGGTTGAAGACCCAGTACTTC.

The chain joins TRBV7-8 to TRBJ2-1; 7 nucleotides align to TRBD1. The germline gives CDR1 SGHVS, CDR2 FQNEAQ. The CDR3 spans 16 residues. Unmatched junction bases numbered 15, after V lost 1 base and J lost 12 bases. CDR3 in amino acids: CASSLEQGSSMSRQFF. The CDR3 DNA reads TGTGCCAGCAGCTTAGAACAGGGGAGCTCAATGAGTAGGCAGTTCTTC.

Judged by abundance, this clone is medium-sized. The V gene is TRBV6-1, the J gene TRBJ2-7, with 9 positions matching TRBD1. The CDR3 is 15 residues long. Trimming removed 4 bases from V and 3 bases from J; junction bases left unmatched: 7. Germline V lookup: CDR1 MNHNS, CDR2 SASEGT. Written as DNA, the CDR3 is TGTGCCAGCAGTGTACGGACAGGGGCGGGCTACGAGCAGTACTTC. As protein: CASSVRTGAGYEQYF.